This entry features one T cell receptor (beta chain) sequence. Its antigen remains unknown. This record comes from a study of radiation and T cells in renal cell carcinoma. Study-wide results and limits: From baseline, blood top tumor clonotypes peaked at 2 weeks post-radiation.

Sample time point: blood 4 weeks post-SBRT, at nephrectomy. This sample's treatment: 15 Gy SBRT to primary tumor, nephrectomy 4 weeks later. Nephrectomy followed 15 Gy stereotactic body radiation by 4 weeks. Assay used: immunoSEQ multiplex PCR; TCRdb lists only in-frame clones, some missing. The sample records some 44,000 clones, about 82% being singletons. This CDR3 is 16 amino acids long. The V segment lost 3 bases and the J segment 4 bases; nucleotides outside the gene matches: 3. From germline, CDR1 is SGHTA and CDR2 FQGNSA. Material: blood, obtained from a patient whose treatment included radiotherapy and nephrectomy. The clonotype comes from a woman aged 70-85 years with renal cell carcinoma. The chain employs TRBV7-2 and TRBJ2-3, with 14 nucleotides matching TRBD2. The CDR3 DNA reads as TGTGCCAGCAGCTTCAGACTAGCGGGGGGGGCAGATACGCAGTATTTT. It is translated as CASSFRLAGGADTQYF.